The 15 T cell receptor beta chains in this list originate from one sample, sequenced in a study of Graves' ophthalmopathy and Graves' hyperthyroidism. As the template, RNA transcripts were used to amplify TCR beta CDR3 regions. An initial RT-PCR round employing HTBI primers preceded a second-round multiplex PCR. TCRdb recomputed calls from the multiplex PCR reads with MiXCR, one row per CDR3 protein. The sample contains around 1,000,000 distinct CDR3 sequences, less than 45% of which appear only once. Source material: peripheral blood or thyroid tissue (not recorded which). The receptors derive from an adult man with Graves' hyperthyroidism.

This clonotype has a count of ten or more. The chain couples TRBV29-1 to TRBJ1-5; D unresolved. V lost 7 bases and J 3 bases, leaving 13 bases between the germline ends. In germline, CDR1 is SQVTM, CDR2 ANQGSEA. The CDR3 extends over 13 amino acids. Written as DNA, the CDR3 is TGCAGCGCCGGCAACGGATTCAATCAGCCCCAGCATTTT. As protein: CSAGNGFNQPQHF.

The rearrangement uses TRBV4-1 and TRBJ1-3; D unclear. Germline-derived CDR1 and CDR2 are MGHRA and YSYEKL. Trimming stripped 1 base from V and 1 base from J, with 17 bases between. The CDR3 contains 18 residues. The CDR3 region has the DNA TGCGCCAGCAGCCAAGCGACTAGGGCTCGCAGATCTGGAAACACCATATATTTT. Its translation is CASSQATRARRSGNTIYF.

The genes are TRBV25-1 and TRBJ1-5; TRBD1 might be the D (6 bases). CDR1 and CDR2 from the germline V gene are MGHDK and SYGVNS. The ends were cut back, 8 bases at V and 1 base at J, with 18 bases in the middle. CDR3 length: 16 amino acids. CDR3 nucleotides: TGTGCCAGCCTCCAAAGGGGGAGGGGAAGCAATCAGCCCCAGCATTTT. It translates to CASLQRGRGSNQPQHF.

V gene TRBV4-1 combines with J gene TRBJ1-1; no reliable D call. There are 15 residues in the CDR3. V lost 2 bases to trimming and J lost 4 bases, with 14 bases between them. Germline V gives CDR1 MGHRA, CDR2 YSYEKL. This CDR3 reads CASSQKARAGTEAFF. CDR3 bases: TGCGCCAGCAGCCAAAAAGCGCGGGCCGGCACTGAAGCTTTCTTT.

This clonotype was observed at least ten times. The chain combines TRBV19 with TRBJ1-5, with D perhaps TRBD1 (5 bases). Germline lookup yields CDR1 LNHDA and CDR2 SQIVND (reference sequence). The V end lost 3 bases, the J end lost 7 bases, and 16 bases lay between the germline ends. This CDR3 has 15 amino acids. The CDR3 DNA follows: TGTGCCAGTAGTATGAACCCAATTGAGGGGCAGCCCCAGCATTTT. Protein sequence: CASSMNPIEGQPQHF.

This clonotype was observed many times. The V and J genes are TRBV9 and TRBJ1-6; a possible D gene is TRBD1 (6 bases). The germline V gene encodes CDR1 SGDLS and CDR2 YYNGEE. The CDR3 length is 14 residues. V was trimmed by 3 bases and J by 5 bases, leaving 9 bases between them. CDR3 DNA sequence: TGTGCCAGCAGCGACGGGACAAATAATTCACCCCTCCACTTT. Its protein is CASSDGTNNSPLHF. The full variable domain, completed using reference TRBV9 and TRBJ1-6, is DSGVTQTPKHLITATGQRVTLRCSPRSGDLSVYWYQQSLDQGLQFLIQYYNGEERAKGNILERFSAQQFPDLHSELNLSSLELGDSALYFCASSDGTNNSPLHFGNGTRLTVT.

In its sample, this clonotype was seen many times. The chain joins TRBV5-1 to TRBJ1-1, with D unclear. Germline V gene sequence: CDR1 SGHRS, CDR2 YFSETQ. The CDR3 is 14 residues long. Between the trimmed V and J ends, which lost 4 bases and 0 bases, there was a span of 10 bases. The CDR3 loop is CASSPRRVNTEAFF. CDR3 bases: TGCGCCAGCAGCCCGAGGAGGGTGAACACTGAAGCTTTCTTT.

This chain's CDR3 is CSAPNLADSYEQYF. In nucleotides, the CDR3 is TGCAGTGCGCCGAATCTAGCGGACTCCTACGAGCAGTACTTC. The gene calls are TRBV20-1 and TRBJ2-7; 7 positions match TRBD2. Trimming cost V 6 bases and J 0 bases; bases outside gene matches: 8. This CDR3 is 14 amino acids long. Per the germline V gene, CDR1 is DFQATT and CDR2 is SNEGSKA (reference sequence).

CDR3 DNA: TGCAGCGTTGAAGATCGGGGATTCTCCTACGAGCAGTACTTC. It is translated as CSVEDRGFSYEQYF. The genes are TRBV29-1 and TRBJ2-7; possible D gene TRBD2, 5 bases. Trimming left V 0 bases short and J 0 bases short, with 9 bases between. Germline CDR1 is SQVTM and CDR2 is ANQGSEA. The CDR3 consists of 14 residues.

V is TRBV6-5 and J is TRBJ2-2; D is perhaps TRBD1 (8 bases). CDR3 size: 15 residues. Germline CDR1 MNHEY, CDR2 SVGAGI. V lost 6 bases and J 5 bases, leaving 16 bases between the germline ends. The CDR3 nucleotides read TGTGCCAGCAGAAAAGGACAGGGAGGGACCGGGGAGCTGTTTTTT. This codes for CASRKGQGGTGELFF.

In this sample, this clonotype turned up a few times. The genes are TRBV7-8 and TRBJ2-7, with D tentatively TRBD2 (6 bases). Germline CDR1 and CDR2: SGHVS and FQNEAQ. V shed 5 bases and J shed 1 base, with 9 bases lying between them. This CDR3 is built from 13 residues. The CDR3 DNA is TGTGCCAGCAGCGGGAGGTATTCCTACGAGCAGTACTTC. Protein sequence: CASSGRYSYEQYF.

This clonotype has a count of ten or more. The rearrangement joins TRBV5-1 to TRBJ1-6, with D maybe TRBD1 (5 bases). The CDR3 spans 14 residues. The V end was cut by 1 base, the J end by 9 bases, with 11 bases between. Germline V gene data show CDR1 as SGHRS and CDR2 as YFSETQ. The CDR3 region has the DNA TGCGCCAGCAGCTTGTCGGACGGGGGTTCACCCCTCCACTTT. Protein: CASSLSDGGSPLHF.

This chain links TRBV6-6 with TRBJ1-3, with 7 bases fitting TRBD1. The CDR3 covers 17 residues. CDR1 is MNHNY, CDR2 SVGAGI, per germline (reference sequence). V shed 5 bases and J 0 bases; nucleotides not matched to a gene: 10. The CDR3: CASSEAGQPTSGNTIYF. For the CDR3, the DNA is TGTGCCAGCAGTGAAGCGGGACAGCCGACCTCTGGAAACACCATATATTTT.

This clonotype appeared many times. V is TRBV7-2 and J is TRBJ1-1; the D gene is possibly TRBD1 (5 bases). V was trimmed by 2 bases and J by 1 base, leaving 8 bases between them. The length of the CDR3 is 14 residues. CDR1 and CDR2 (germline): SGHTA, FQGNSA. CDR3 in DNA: TGTGCCAGCAGCTTACCAGGGACGAACACTGAAGCTTTCTTT. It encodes CASSLPGTNTEAFF.

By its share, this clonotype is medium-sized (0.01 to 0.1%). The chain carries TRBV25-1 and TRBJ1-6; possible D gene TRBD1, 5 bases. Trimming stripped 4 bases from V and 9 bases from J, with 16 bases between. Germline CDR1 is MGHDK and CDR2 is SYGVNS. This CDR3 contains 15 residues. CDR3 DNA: TGTGCCAGCAGTGTTTTACAGGCCCAGGGTTCACCCCTCCACTTT. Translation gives CASSVLQAQGSPLHF.